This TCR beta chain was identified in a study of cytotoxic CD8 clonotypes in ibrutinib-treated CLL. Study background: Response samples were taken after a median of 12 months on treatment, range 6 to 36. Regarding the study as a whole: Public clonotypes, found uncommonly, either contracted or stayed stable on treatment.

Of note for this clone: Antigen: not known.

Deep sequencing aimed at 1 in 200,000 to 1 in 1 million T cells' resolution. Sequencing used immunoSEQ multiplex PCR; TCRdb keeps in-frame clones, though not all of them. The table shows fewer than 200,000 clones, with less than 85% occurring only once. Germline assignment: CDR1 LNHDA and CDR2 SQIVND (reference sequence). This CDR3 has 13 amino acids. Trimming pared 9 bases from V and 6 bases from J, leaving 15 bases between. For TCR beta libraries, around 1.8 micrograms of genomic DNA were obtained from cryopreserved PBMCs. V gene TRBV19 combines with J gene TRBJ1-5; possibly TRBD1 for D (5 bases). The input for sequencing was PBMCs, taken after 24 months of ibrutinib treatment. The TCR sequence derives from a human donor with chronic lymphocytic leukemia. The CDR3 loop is CASGHNNGQPQHF. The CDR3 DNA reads TGTGCCAGCGGACATAATAACGGTCAGCCCCAGCATTTT.